These 24 T cell receptor beta chains were all obtained from the same sample, sequenced in a study of blood T cell repertoires in COVID-19. Method: immunoSEQ multiplex PCR; TCRdb's copy keeps in-frame clones and lacks some. The sample lists around 150,000 clones, approximately 90% occurring once. Sample: PBMCs or T cells enriched from blood (not recorded which). The receptors originated from a woman aged 50 to 65 who had recovered from COVID-19.

The chain links TRBV5-1 to TRBJ2-1, with a weak D call TRBD2 (6 bases). The germline V gene encodes CDR1 SGHRS and CDR2 YFSETQ. The CDR3 runs 13 residues. V lost 0 bases, J lost 8 bases, and 9 bases lay in between. Written as DNA, the CDR3 is TGCGCCAGCAGCTTGGTGGGCGGGGATGAGCAGTTCTTC. It specifies CASSLVGGDEQFF.

The CDR3 sequence: CAWSVGGSNQPQHF. DNA for the CDR3: TGTGCCTGGAGTGTAGGGGGCAGCAATCAGCCCCAGCATTTT. The chain combines TRBV30 with TRBJ1-5, with 7 bases that match TRBD1. Trimming cost V 0 bases and J 1 base; bases outside gene matches: 0. This CDR3 has 14 amino acids. Germline CDR1 and CDR2: GTSNPN and SVGIG (reference sequence).

CDR3: CASSSGLGSGYTF. In DNA form, the CDR3 reads TGTGCCAGCAGTTCGGGGTTGGGGAGTGGCTACACCTTC. This chain joins TRBV21-1 and TRBJ1-2. TRBV21-1 represents a pseudogene. This CDR3 spans 13 amino acids.

This chain connects TRBV4-3 to TRBJ1-6, with 8 positions matching TRBD1. Germline lookup yields CDR1 LGHNA and CDR2 YSLEER. V shed 0 bases and J 3 bases; nucleotides not matched to a gene: 7. The CDR3 extends over 18 amino acids. CDR3 bases: TGCGCCAGCAGCCAAGATGCAGGGGGCCTTAACTATAATTCACCCCTCCACTTT. This sequence encodes CASSQDAGGLNYNSPLHF.

The CDR3 sequence is CASMENIANYGYTF. DNA for the CDR3: TGTGCCAGCATGGAGAACATAGCAAACTATGGCTACACCTTC. The chain employs TRBV2 and TRBJ1-2, with D uncertain. This CDR3 contains 14 residues. Germline-derived CDR1 and CDR2 are SNHLY and FYNNEI. Deletions cut 7 bases from V and 2 bases from J, with 14 bases between.

This sequence joins TRBV6-4 and TRBJ1-2; 7 bases are a match to TRBD1. The trim removed 5 bases at V and 0 bases at J, leaving 3 bases unmatched. The germline gives CDR1 MRHNA, CDR2 SNTAGT. The CDR3 is 14 residues long. The CDR3 nucleotides are TGTGCCAGCAGTACCGGGACAGCTAACTATGGCTACACCTTC. It is translated as CASSTGTANYGYTF.

V usage is TRBV4-1 and J usage is TRBJ2-6; 8 bases fit TRBD1. The ends lost 3 bases at V and 0 bases at J; junction bases unmatched: 7. CDR3 length equals 18 residues. Germline lookup yields CDR1 MGHRA and CDR2 YSYEKL. The CDR3 bases are TGCGCCAGCAGCCATCCGGACAGGGCAGGCTCTGGGGCCAACGTCCTGACTTTC. Translation gives CASSHPDRAGSGANVLTF.

CDR3 sequence: CASKTSTGLNTEAFF. CDR3 coding DNA: TGTGCCAGTAAAACTTCGACAGGGCTGAACACTGAAGCTTTCTTT. The chain has TRBV19 and TRBJ1-1, with 7 positions matching TRBD1. The trim removed 7 bases at V and 0 bases at J, leaving 8 bases unmatched. Germline assignment: CDR1 LNHDA and CDR2 SQIVND (reference sequence). The length of the CDR3 is 15 residues.

V is TRBV5-1 and J is TRBJ1-2, with 10 bases identical to TRBD1. V gave up 4 bases and J gave up 4 bases; unmatched junction bases: 7. The length of the CDR3 is 15 residues. Looked up from germline, CDR1 is SGHRS and CDR2 is YFSETQ. The CDR3 region is CASSLGQGNAYGYTF. The CDR3 bases are TGCGCCAGCAGCCTGGGACAGGGGAATGCCTATGGCTACACCTTC.

This rearrangement joins TRBV9 to TRBJ2-5; D gene unclear. Trimming cost V 3 bases and J 5 bases, with 14 bases left between them. The CDR3 spans 14 residues. Germline CDR1 SGDLS, CDR2 YYNGEE. In nucleotides, the CDR3 is TGTGCCAGCAGCGCGCTCCCCTCTAGGGAGACCCAGTACTTC. It specifies CASSALPSRETQYF.

The chain employs TRBV12-3 or TRBV12-4 and TRBJ1-1; tentatively, D is TRBD1 (5 bases). The germline V and J ends were trimmed by 5 bases and 6 bases, with 10 bases remaining between them. This CDR3 is 12 amino acids long. The CDR3 loop reads CASSPRDSEAFF. As DNA, the CDR3 is TGTGCCAGCAGTCCTCGGGACTCTGAAGCTTTCTTT.

DNA for the CDR3: TGTGCCAGCAGCCAACCCACACAAGTTAATGAAAAACTGTTTTTT. It translates to CASSQPTQVNEKLFF. The genes are TRBV3-1 (or the pseudogene TRBV3-2) and TRBJ1-4, with D uncertain. CDR1 is LGHDT and CDR2 is YNNKEL in the germline V gene (reference sequence). The CDR3 totals 15 residues. V was cut by 2 bases and J by 4 bases, with 11 bases left in between.

This clone was observed at least ten times. The J gene is TRBJ2-7, the V gene TRBV4-1; a possible D gene is TRBD2 (5 bases). The V end lost 4 bases, the J end lost 7 bases, and 14 bases lay between the germline ends. Germline V gene data show CDR1 as MGHRA and CDR2 as YSYEKL. The length of the CDR3 is 13 residues. The CDR3 region has the DNA TGCGCCAGCAGCCCTAGCAGGAATTCAGAGCAGTACTTC. Translation: CASSPSRNSEQYF.

The genes are TRBV11-2 and TRBJ1-2; TRBD1 is a possible D gene (6 bases). Trimming took 5 bases from V and 3 from J, leaving 10 bases between them. The CDR3 length is 13 residues. Looked up from germline, CDR1 is SGHAT and CDR2 is FQNNGV. This CDR3 reads CASSPRQDYGYTF. The CDR3 DNA follows: TGTGCCAGCAGCCCCCGACAGGACTATGGCTACACCTTC.

V gene TRBV7-2 combines with J gene TRBJ1-1; D unresolved. This CDR3 is built from 14 residues. Germline CDR1 and CDR2: SGHTA and FQGNSA. Trimming cost V 5 bases and J 0 bases, with 10 bases left between them. The CDR3 spells CASSLIQVNTEAFF. CDR3 nucleotide sequence: TGTGCCAGCAGCCTGATTCAGGTGAACACTGAAGCTTTCTTT.

This clone was seen once. This chain connects TRBV19 to TRBJ1-2; TRBD1 matches 10 bases. Germline V gene sequence: CDR1 LNHDA, CDR2 SQIVND (reference sequence). CDR3 length equals 15 residues. The J segment lost 3 bases and the V segment lost 7 bases, leaving 8 bases of the junction unmatched. CDR3 amino acids: CASTTTGGSYYGYTF. In DNA, the CDR3 is TGTGCCAGTACCACGACAGGGGGCTCCTACTATGGCTACACCTTC.

The chain carries TRBV9 and TRBJ2-3; 9 positions agree with TRBD2. Per the germline V gene, CDR1 is SGDLS and CDR2 is YYNGEE. V lost 0 bases, J lost 4 bases, and 9 bases stayed unmatched. There are 17 residues in the CDR3. The CDR3 DNA sequence: TGTGCCAGCAGCGTAGTTGCGGGGGGGTTCAGCGCAGATACGCAGTATTTT. This translates into CASSVVAGGFSADTQYF.

This sequence joins TRBV7-9 and TRBJ1-4; TRBD1 is a possible D gene (5 bases). There are 17 residues in the CDR3. With 6 bases removed from V and 5 bases from J, the gap between germline ends came to 22 bases. The germline V gene has CDR1 SEHNR and CDR2 FQNEAQ (reference sequence). The CDR3 coding sequence is TGTGCCAGCAGTTCACACTCTGGGGGGAGGAAAAATGAAAAACTGTTTTTT. Protein sequence: CASSSHSGGRKNEKLFF.

The rearrangement joins TRBV7-2 to TRBJ2-7; D not resolved. Germline CDR1 reads SGHTA; CDR2 reads FQGNSA. This CDR3 has 13 amino acids. V was clipped by 5 bases and J by 0 bases, with 8 bases between them. The CDR3 sequence: CASSRTDSYEQYF. The CDR3 DNA follows: TGTGCCAGCAGCCGTACTGACTCCTACGAGCAGTACTTC.

The V and J genes are TRBV6-5 and TRBJ2-7; 8 bases map to TRBD1. In germline, CDR1 is MNHEY, CDR2 SVGAGI. CDR3 length equals 14 residues. The ends lost 6 bases at V and 2 bases at J; junction bases unmatched: 6. In nucleotides, the CDR3 is TGTGCCAGCAGCAGGACAGGGCCGCCCTACGAGCAGTACTTC. Translation: CASSRTGPPYEQYF.

This chain uses TRBV7-2 with TRBJ1-2, with no clear D. V dropped 5 bases and J dropped 0 bases, with 4 bases sitting between them. CDR1 SGHTA and CDR2 FQGNSA come from the germline V gene. The CDR3 length is 12 residues. In DNA, the CDR3 is TGTGCCAGCAGCATTACTAACTATGGCTACACCTTC. It translates to CASSITNYGYTF.

For the CDR3, the DNA is TGTGCCACCAGTGATCAGCAGGGTAGCAATCAGCCCCAGCATTTT. Translated: CATSDQQGSNQPQHF. This chain connects TRBV24-1 to TRBJ1-5, with D maybe TRBD1 (5 bases). CDR1 is KGHDR, CDR2 SFDVKD, per germline. The CDR3 runs to 15 residues. The V gene lost 3 bases and the J gene lost 0 bases, with 8 bases spanning the gap.

The gene calls are TRBV3-1 (or the pseudogene TRBV3-2) and TRBJ2-7, with unresolved D. Looked up from germline, CDR1 is LGHDT and CDR2 is YNNKEL (reference sequence). The V gene lost 2 bases and the J gene lost 3 bases, with 8 bases spanning the gap. The CDR3 sequence is 13 residues long. CDR3 nucleotide sequence: TGTGCCAGCAGCCAACCGTGGAGCTACGAGCAGTACTTC. Its translation is CASSQPWSYEQYF.

V and J are TRBV3-1 (or the pseudogene TRBV3-2) and TRBJ2-7; 7 positions match TRBD1. Germline V gene data show CDR1 as LGHDT and CDR2 as YNNKEL (reference sequence). The V gene end was trimmed by 3 bases and the J gene end by 2 bases; junction bases not matched to a gene: 4. CDR3 length equals 14 residues. CDR3 region: CASSQLQGAYEQYF. In nucleotides, the CDR3 is TGTGCCAGCAGCCAGCTCCAGGGGGCCTACGAGCAGTACTTC.